This T cell receptor (beta chain) was observed in a study of blood T cells in healthy people across ages. This CDR3 spans 16 amino acids. The V gene lost 4 bases and the J gene lost 6 bases, with 20 bases spanning the gap. CDR1 and CDR2 from the germline V gene are PRHDT and FYEKMQ (reference sequence). Approximately 9.1 milliliters was the volume of peripheral blood drawn from each donor. The study isolated at least 6.5 million PBMCs from each sample. Combining a sample-barcoded 5' primer with a J-beta primer mix, a second PCR ran for about 7 to 11 cycles. With 12 random nucleotides, a template-switch adaptor tagged each individual cDNA molecule. TCRdb itself ran the 5' RACE reads through MiXCR, one entry per CDR3 protein. The sample contains 1.5 million or so distinct CDR3 sequences, roughly 43% of which appear only once. This clonotype was seen only a few times. Its specificity is unknown. Notes on the study in general: The study found more naive CD4+ cells and higher diversity in long-lived than aged donors.

This TCR was recovered from a woman younger than 35 in good health. The rearrangement links TRBV13 to TRBJ2-3, with a tentative D call TRBD1 (5 bases). The sequencing input was blood. CDR3 loop: CASSSRMGLNLDTQYF. In DNA, the CDR3 is TGTGCCAGCAGCTCCCGGATGGGGCTGAACCTGGATACGCAGTATTTT.